This TCR beta chain derives from a study of B cell selection in AIRE deficiency. Trimming at V came to 3 bases and at J to 14 bases, leaving 12 bases not matched to a gene. The CDR3 runs to 15 residues. The V gene's germline CDR1 is MNHEY and CDR2 SMNVEV (reference sequence). The sorted conventional CD4 T cells were gated as CD4+CD127+. Some clones are missing from TCRdb's copy, which holds only in-frame ones; the method was immunoSEQ multiplex PCR. The sample shows about 24,000 clones, approximately 96% of them seen only once. This sequence joins TRBV27 and TRBJ1-4; 10 bases line up with TRBD1. This receptor was taken from a human donor with AIRE deficiency. Sequencing input: conventional CD4+ T cells sorted from PBMCs. CDR3 protein: CASSFDRTGGDRLFF. DNA of the CDR3: TGTGCCAGCAGTTTTGACAGGACAGGGGGTGATCGGCTGTTTTTT. Together with reference TRBV27 and TRBJ1-4, the CDR3 gives the full variable domain: EAQVTQNPRYLITVTGKKLTVTCSQNMNHEYMSWYRQDPGLGLRQIYYSMNVEVTDKGDVPEGYKVSRKEKRNFPLILESPSPNQTSLYFCASSFDRTGGDRLFFGSGTQLSVL.